This is a list of T cell receptor beta chains from one sample in a study of a mutant IDH1 vaccine in newly diagnosed glioma. The data were produced by immunoSEQ multiplex PCR, yet TCRdb's version contains in-frame clones alone and is incomplete. The profile shows 25,000 to 35,000 clones, 89% of them singletons. Their cognate antigens are unknown. The sequenced sample was PBMCs, obtained from a glioma patient whose treatment included an IDH1 peptide vaccine. Source of these receptors: a man between 18 and 35 years old with glioma. The CDR3 runs from the conserved cysteine through the conserved F or W. A D gene is named only where the DNA matches it firmly.

j_call	v_call	d_call	cdr3_aa
TRBJ1-6	TRBV6-5	TRBD1	CASSYGRQGSSPLHF
TRBJ1-4	TRBV2	TRBD1	CASSLTGLDEKLFF
TRBJ1-4	TRBV19	.	CATRSENEKLFF
TRBJ1-3	TRBV5-6	.	CASSLSPITGNTIYF
TRBJ1-6	TRBV5-6	.	CASSLITVGSPLHF
TRBJ1-1	TRBV7-9	.	CASSLAWTVENTEAFF
TRBJ2-5	TRBV14	TRBD2	CASSQGLAGVETQYF
TRBJ1-1	TRBV6-6	.	CASSSQPGSEAFF
TRBJ1-2	TRBV28	.	CASSLPQGNYGYTF
TRBJ1-1	TRBV7-9	TRBD1	CASSVHRDRSTEAFF
TRBJ1-5	TRBV4-3	.	CASSQDSQGFQPQHF
TRBJ2-3	TRBV5-6	.	CASSLLSTGGDTQYF
TRBJ2-7	TRBV2	TRBD1	CASSEGQGIAYEQYF
TRBJ1-1	TRBV5-4	TRBD1	CASSSSRYRGLGTEAFF
TRBJ1-1	TRBV2	TRBD1	CASSEAPGGAEAFF
TRBJ1-1	TRBV4-3	.	CASSQDRGNMNTEAFF